This entry describes one TCR beta chain. The sample is drawn from a study of blood T cell repertoires in COVID-19. This CDR3 region has 15 residues. V lost 6 bases and J lost 3; bases outside the gene matches: 6. CDR1 and CDR2 (germline): KGHSH, LQKENI. Authors' methods: For nucleated cells, counts were estimated from reference gene primer amplification. Only in-frame clones appear in the TCRdb table, and some are missing; sequencing was by immunoSEQ multiplex PCR. V, J and clone size reflect that table, while D and trimming were determined from the DNA. Here the sample spans 20,000 or so clones, about 89% being singletons.

The clonotype originates from a woman aged 55-69 years with active COVID-19. The chain is built from TRBV18 and TRBJ1-2, with 11 bases fitting TRBD1. The specimen sequenced was peripheral blood. The CDR3 region is CASSLGQGADYGYTF. Here the CDR3 DNA reads TGTGCCAGCTCCCTCGGACAGGGGGCGGACTATGGCTACACCTTC.